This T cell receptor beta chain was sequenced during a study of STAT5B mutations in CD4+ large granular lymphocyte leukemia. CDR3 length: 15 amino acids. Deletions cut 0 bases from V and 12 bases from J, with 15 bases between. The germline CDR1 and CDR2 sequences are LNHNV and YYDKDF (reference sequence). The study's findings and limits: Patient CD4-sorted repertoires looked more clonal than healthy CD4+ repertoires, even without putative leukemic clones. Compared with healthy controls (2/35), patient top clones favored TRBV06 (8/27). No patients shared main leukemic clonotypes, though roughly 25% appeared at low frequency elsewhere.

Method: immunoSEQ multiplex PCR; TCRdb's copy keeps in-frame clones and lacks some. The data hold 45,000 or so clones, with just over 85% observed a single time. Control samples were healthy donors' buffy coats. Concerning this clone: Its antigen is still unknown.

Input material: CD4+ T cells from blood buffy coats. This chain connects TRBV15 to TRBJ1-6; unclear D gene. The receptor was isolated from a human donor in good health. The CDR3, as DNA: TGTGCCACCAGCAGAGAAAGGGCAGGCGGGATACCCCTCCACTTT. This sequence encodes CATSRERAGGIPLHF.